This record looks at one TCR beta chain sequence and its context. The antigen is undetermined. A much larger clone lies a single base off, so this may be a read error. As the CDR3 is not closed by the conserved phenylalanine or tryptophan, this likely results from a read error. The entry originates in a study of tumor-infiltrating lymphocytes in primary liver carcinoma. The approximately 17-34 mg bulk tissue piece was not sorted before simultaneous RNA and DNA extraction. Every tumor sample held more than 80% viable tumor cells. Study-level results: Pairs of tumor regions overlapped more than tumor-adjacent and tumor-blood pairs did.

The input was 450 to 500 ng total RNA; TCR beta cDNA was made from it with a constant-region primer. Three nested multiplex PCR rounds, a slightly modified ARM-PCR method, built the TCR beta libraries. Each of the first two PCR rounds ran roughly 10 cycles with TRBV1-TRBV30 forward and C-beta reverse primers. TCRdb recomputed calls from the multiplex PCR reads with MiXCR, one row per CDR3 protein. The sample holds some 180,000 distinct CDR3 sequences, roughly 80% seen once. There are 15 residues in the CDR3. CDR1 and CDR2 (germline): KGHDR, SFDVKD. The trim removed 3 bases at V and 2 bases at J, leaving 3 bases unmatched.

Sequencing was carried out using tumor tissue from primary liver carcinoma. The chain links TRBV24-1 to TRBJ2-7; 10 bases match TRBD2. The sequence came from a man aged 40-50 years with primary liver carcinoma and hepatitis B virus infection. The DNA of the CDR3 is TGTGCCACCAGTGATCGGACTAGCGGAGCCTACGAGCAGTACTTA. This encodes CATSDRTSGAYEQYL.